Listed below are T cell receptor beta chains from one sample, sequenced in a study of blood T cells in healthy people across ages. TCRdb reprocessed the 5' RACE reads with MiXCR, giving one entry per CDR3 protein. This table holds hundreds of thousands of distinct CDR3 sequences, around 48% found once. Sequenced material: blood. All receptors come from a man younger than 45 in good health. The CDR3 runs from the conserved cysteine through the conserved F or W. D genes are given only for firm matches. Clone size is stated in some rows and not others, as once, few, many or a class when expanded.

clone size | CDR3 length | D gene | J gene | V gene | CDR3 protein | CDR3 DNA
NA | 14 | NA | TRBJ1-4 | TRBV28 | CASSLLAGNEKLFF | TGTGCCAGCAGTTTACTGGCAGGGAATGAAAAACTGTTTTTT
few | 16 | TRBD1 | TRBJ2-3 | TRBV14 | CASSSDRGFRTDTQYF | TGTGCCAGCAGCTCCGACAGGGGGTTTCGCACAGATACGCAGTATTTT
NA | 15 | NA | TRBJ1-1 | TRBV2 | CASTSPGRRATEAFF | TGTGCCAGCACTTCTCCGGGACGTAGGGCCACTGAAGCTTTCTTT
few | 16 | TRBD2 | TRBJ2-7 | TRBV12-3/TRBV12-4 | CASSLLRSGGAYEQYF | TGTGCCAGCAGTCTTCTTAGAAGCGGGGGGGCCTACGAGCAGTACTTC
few | 14 | NA | TRBJ1-6 | TRBV20-1 | CSARDETVNSPLHF | TGCAGTGCTAGAGATGAGACAGTTAATTCACCCCTCCACTTT
few | 16 | NA | TRBJ1-1 | TRBV27 | CASSLWAQEVNTEAFF | TGTGCCAGCAGTTTGTGGGCACAGGAGGTGAACACTGAAGCTTTCTTT
many | 14 | NA | TRBJ2-1 | TRBV6-5 | CASSLGGTNNEQFF | TGTGCCAGCAGTTTGGGGGGGACAAACAATGAGCAGTTCTTC
NA | 14 | TRBD1 | TRBJ1-5 | TRBV9 | CASSEDRDWQPQHF | TGTGCCAGCAGCGAGGACAGGGATTGGCAGCCCCAGCATTTT
NA | 15 | NA | TRBJ2-3 | TRBV4-3 | CASSQAGLGADTQYF | TGCGCCAGCAGCCAGGCCGGGCTTGGCGCAGATACGCAGTATTTT
once | 14 | NA | TRBJ1-2 | TRBV28 | CASSRHGRPDGYTF | TGTGCCAGCAGTCGCCACGGGAGGCCGGATGGCTACACCTTC
few | 13 | NA | TRBJ1-4 | TRBV7-2 | CASSPGLREKLFF | TGTGCCAGCAGCCCAGGACTTCGTGAAAAACTGTTTTTT
few | 15 | TRBD1 | TRBJ1-6 | TRBV6-6 | CASVIFVTGDSPLHF | TGTGCCAGTGTTATATTCGTGACAGGGGATTCACCCCTCCACTTT
NA | 14 | NA | TRBJ1-2 | TRBV18 | CASSPGSGADGYTF | TGTGCCAGCTCACCAGGGTCTGGGGCTGATGGCTACACCTTC
many | 13 | NA | TRBJ2-3 | TRBV6-1 | CASSGTEKDTQYF | TGTGCCAGCAGCGGTACAGAAAAAGATACGCAGTATTTT
NA | 13 | NA | TRBJ2-1 | TRBV14 | CASSQDRRSEQFF | TGTGCCAGCAGCCAAGATCGAAGAAGTGAGCAGTTCTTC
few | 15 | TRBD2 | TRBJ2-1 | TRBV28 | CAGSLRTSGYNEQFF | TGTGCCGGCAGTTTGAGGACTAGCGGGTACAATGAGCAGTTCTTC
NA | 15 | TRBD2 | TRBJ2-7 | TRBV20-1 | CSARDQGLAGATQYF | TGCAGTGCTAGAGACCAGGGACTAGCGGGGGCAACCCAGTACTTC
NA | 15 | NA | TRBJ2-5 | TRBV10-1 | CASSEQGGLQETQYF | TGCGCCAGCAGTGAACAGGGTGGTCTTCAAGAGACCCAGTACTTC
few | 14 | NA | TRBJ2-7 | TRBV9 | CASSVEERSYEQYF | TGTGCCAGCAGCGTAGAGGAGCGCTCCTACGAGCAGTACTTC
NA | 13 | NA | TRBJ2-7 | TRBV29-1 | CSVGRTSGDEQYF | TGCAGCGTCGGACGGACATCAGGTGACGAGCAGTACTTC
few | 16 | NA | TRBJ2-3 | TRBV5-1 | CASSFAGAEGTDTQYF | TGCGCCAGCAGTTTCGCCGGGGCTGAAGGAACAGATACGCAGTATTTT
NA | 17 | TRBD2 | TRBJ2-7 | TRBV11-3 | CASSSARIAGLPYEQYF | TGTGCCAGCAGCTCTGCGCGGATAGCGGGTCTACCCTACGAGCAGTACTTC
few | 12 | NA | TRBJ2-7 | TRBV6-2/TRBV6-3 | CASSTNYYEQYF | TGTGCCAGCAGTACAAATTACTACGAGCAGTACTTC
few | 17 | NA | TRBJ1-4 | TRBV3-1 | CASSQDWGARSNEKLFF | TGTGCCAGCAGCCAAGATTGGGGGGCCCGGTCTAATGAAAAACTGTTTTTT
NA | 15 | TRBD2 | TRBJ2-3 | TRBV13 | CASGGVPLSTDTQYF | TGTGCCAGCGGGGGGGTTCCCCTAAGCACAGATACGCAGTATTTT
NA | 12 | NA | TRBJ2-1 | TRBV20-1 | CSARLTSPEQFF | TGCAGTGCTAGACTTACCTCGCCTGAGCAGTTCTTC
NA | 16 | TRBD1 | TRBJ2-5 | TRBV7-6 | CASGQTRQGGQETQYF | TGTGCCAGCGGCCAGACTCGACAGGGCGGGCAAGAGACCCAGTACTTC
few | 13 | NA | TRBJ1-2 | TRBV29-1 | CSAQVAGSYGYTF | TGCAGCGCCCAGGTCGCAGGGTCCTATGGCTACACCTTC
once | 16 | NA | TRBJ2-7 | TRBV6-6 | CASSYSKDPGHNEQYF | TGTGCCAGCAGTTACTCGAAGGACCCGGGGCACAATGAGCAGTACTTC
NA | 14 | TRBD1 | TRBJ1-1 | TRBV6-5 | CTSSLTGDVRAAFF | TGTACCAGCAGTCTCACAGGGGATGTGAGGGCGGCTTTCTTT
NA | 15 | NA | TRBJ2-2 | TRBV5-1 | CASSLGGIKTGELFF | TGCGCCAGCAGCTTGGGCGGGATAAAAACCGGGGAGCTGTTTTTT
few | 15 | TRBD2 | TRBJ2-7 | TRBV4-2 | CASSQLAGSYNEQYF | TGTGCCAGCAGCCAACTAGCGGGTTCCTACAATGAGCAGTACTTC
NA | 17 | NA | TRBJ1-2 | TRBV3-1 | CASSQESGTAPIYGYTF | TGTGCCAGCAGCCAAGAGTCGGGAACAGCACCTATCTACGGCTACACCTTC